These T cell receptor beta chains were read from a single sample in a study of liver allograft versus peripheral blood T cells. TCRdb re-called the reads with MiXCR, one entry per CDR3 protein. Here the sample spans 8,300 or so distinct CDR3 sequences, about 15% being singletons. These receptor sequences come from a human patient who had a liver transplant. The T cells may partly be graft donor cells. Both conserved end residues are trimmed from each CDR3. The order of the fields is clone size, J gene, V gene, CDR3 protein. Only some rows state a clone size, as once, few, many or a class for expanded clones.

clone size: -
J gene: TRBJ2-7
V gene: TRBV12-3/TRBV12-4
CDR3 protein: ASSLVGGSGSYEQY

clone size: few
J gene: TRBJ2-7
V gene: TRBV7-3
CDR3 protein: ASSLSRDRSYEQY

clone size: -
J gene: TRBJ1-4
V gene: TRBV7-2
CDR3 protein: ASSLVTGKLF

clone size: -
J gene: TRBJ1-1
V gene: TRBV6-5
CDR3 protein: ASSYDPGSTEAF

clone size: few
J gene: TRBJ2-2
V gene: TRBV3-1
CDR3 protein: ASSHRRNTGELF

clone size: medium-sized
J gene: TRBJ2-4
V gene: TRBV28
CDR3 protein: ASTTVAKNIQY

clone size: many
J gene: TRBJ2-2
V gene: TRBV5-4
CDR3 protein: ASSLGPSGRRTGELF

clone size: -
J gene: TRBJ2-7
V gene: TRBV25-1
CDR3 protein: ASSALGTSGDKEY

clone size: many
J gene: TRBJ2-7
V gene: TRBV19
CDR3 protein: ASSIHGQGSYEQY

clone size: many
J gene: TRBJ2-7
V gene: TRBV15
CDR3 protein: ATTDDTRTEQY

clone size: medium-sized
J gene: TRBJ1-4
V gene: TRBV6-6
CDR3 protein: ASSYLQGGGKLF

clone size: many
J gene: TRBJ2-2
V gene: TRBV5-6
CDR3 protein: ASSLTNRVVPGELF

clone size: medium-sized
J gene: TRBJ2-1
V gene: TRBV5-6
CDR3 protein: ASSLVSGENEQF

clone size: few
J gene: TRBJ1-2
V gene: TRBV30
CDR3 protein: AWSVLWRSHSGYT

clone size: medium-sized
J gene: TRBJ2-5
V gene: TRBV19
CDR3 protein: ASSIGSSGQETQY

clone size: medium-sized
J gene: TRBJ1-6
V gene: TRBV12-3/TRBV12-4
CDR3 protein: ASSPRGRDSPLH

clone size: -
J gene: TRBJ1-3
V gene: TRBV10-3
CDR3 protein: AISGEQGVGNTIY

clone size: few
J gene: TRBJ1-2
V gene: TRBV30
CDR3 protein: AQNTGANYGYT

clone size: many
J gene: TRBJ1-3
V gene: TRBV12-3/TRBV12-4
CDR3 protein: ASSLWTGGAGNTIY

clone size: medium-sized
J gene: TRBJ1-3
V gene: TRBV9
CDR3 protein: ASSPRALQDTIY

clone size: medium-sized
J gene: TRBJ2-3
V gene: TRBV5-4
CDR3 protein: ASSLGGLAGRNTQY

clone size: medium-sized
J gene: TRBJ1-5
V gene: TRBV10-3
CDR3 protein: AISGGSNQPQH

clone size: few
J gene: TRBJ1-1
V gene: TRBV6-2/TRBV6-3
CDR3 protein: ASSPQGTEAF

clone size: few
J gene: TRBJ2-3
V gene: TRBV12-3/TRBV12-4
CDR3 protein: ASSKDFRRTDTQY

clone size: few
J gene: TRBJ1-3
V gene: TRBV3-1
CDR3 protein: ASSQTPVMGHVY

clone size: many
J gene: TRBJ2-3
V gene: TRBV28
CDR3 protein: ASRAGVDTQY

clone size: -
J gene: TRBJ1-1
V gene: TRBV6-1
CDR3 protein: ASTSGTANTEAF